A single sample gave rise to the 7 T cell receptor beta chains below, sequenced in a study of graft-versus-host responses after intestinal transplantation. What these receptors recognize is not known. The protocol was immunoSEQ multiplex PCR, while the TCRdb copy is restricted to in-frame clones and leaves out a portion. The sample records around 100,000 clones, roughly 91% being singletons. Sequenced material: unstimulated CD4+ T cells sorted from spleen or lymph node cells, taken before transplant. These receptors all stem from a human donor who was the organ donor for an intestinal transplant.

The rearrangement uses TRBV30 and TRBJ1-5; a possible D gene is TRBD1 (5 bases). CDR1 is GTSNPN and CDR2 is SVGIG in the germline V gene (reference sequence). The ends were cut back, 0 bases at V and 1 base at J, with 10 bases in the middle. The CDR3 contains 15 residues. The CDR3 coding sequence is TGTGCCTGGAGTGTACGGGGGGTCAGCAATCAGCCCCAGCATTTT. It yields the protein CAWSVRGVSNQPQHF. The complete variable domain, with remaining parts taken from reference TRBV30 and TRBJ1-5, reads SQTIHQWPATLVQPVGSPLSLECTVEGTSNPNLYWYRQAAGRGLQLLFYSVGIGQISSEVPQNLSASRPQDRQFILSSKKLLLSDSGFYLCAWSVRGVSNQPQHFGDGTRLSIL.

This clone was counted only a few times. The chain uses TRBV7-9 and TRBJ1-4; TRBD1 agrees at 8 bases. The germline gives CDR1 SEHNR, CDR2 FQNEAQ (reference sequence). V was pared by 7 bases and J by 2 bases, with 6 bases of the junction left unmatched. The CDR3 loop spans 15 amino acids. As DNA, the CDR3 is TGTGCCAGCACAGCTAGGACAGGGACTAATGAAAAACTGTTTTTT. Protein: CASTARTGTNEKLFF.

The chain is built from TRBV4-3 and TRBJ1-5; D gene unclear. The CDR3 totals 15 residues. In germline, CDR1 is LGHNA, CDR2 YSLEER. Trimming cost V 0 bases and J 5 bases, with 11 bases left between them. Written as DNA, the CDR3 is TGCGCCAGCAGCCAAGATTATCTGCCGGATCAGCCCCAGCATTTT. The encoded protein is CASSQDYLPDQPQHF.

The J gene is TRBJ1-2, the V gene TRBV28; 9 bases match TRBD1. The CDR3 spans 14 residues. Germline CDR1 is MDHEN and CDR2 is SYDVKM. V was pared by 5 bases and J by 4 bases, with 5 bases of the junction left unmatched. The CDR3 protein is CASSPMGQGYGYTF. The CDR3 DNA sequence: TGTGCCAGCAGTCCGATGGGACAGGGCTATGGCTACACCTTC.

CDR3 loop: CASSPRDLYQETQYF. The DNA of the CDR3 is TGTGCCAGCAGCCCCCGGGACTTGTACCAAGAGACCCAGTACTTC. The gene calls are TRBV5-6 and TRBJ2-5; TRBD2 might be the D (6 bases). CDR3 length equals 15 residues. V shed 4 bases and J shed 0 bases, with 13 bases lying between them. The germline V gene has CDR1 SGHDT and CDR2 YYEEEE. Looking up the rest from reference TRBV5-6 and TRBJ2-5 gives the full variable domain: DAGVTQSPTHLIKTRGQQVTLRCSPKSGHDTVSWYQQALGQGPQFIFQYYEEEERQRGNFPDRFSGHQFPNYSSELNVNALLLGDSALYLCASSPRDLYQETQYFGPGTRLLVL.

The chain links TRBV2 to TRBJ2-7; 12 nucleotides line up with TRBD1. The trim removed 8 bases at V and 4 bases at J, leaving 3 bases unmatched. Germline CDR1 reads SNHLY; CDR2 reads FYNNEI. The CDR3 sequence is 13 residues long. CDR3 loop: CASWDRGPYEQYF. The DNA of the CDR3 is TGTGCCAGCTGGGACAGGGGGCCTTACGAGCAGTACTTC.

This sequence joins TRBV6-6 and TRBJ1-2; D gene ambiguous. The ends were cut back, 2 bases at V and 2 bases at J, with 9 bases in the middle. CDR3 size: 14 residues. CDR1 is MNHNY, CDR2 SVGAGI, per germline (reference sequence). CDR3 sequence: CASSYGGRNYGYTF. CDR3 nucleotide sequence: TGTGCCAGCAGTTACGGCGGGCGCAACTATGGCTACACCTTC.